The clone carrying this T cell receptor beta chain was recorded a few times. Its target is unknown. This is likely an artifact of a read error, given a far larger clone one base away. The record originates from a study of blood T cells in healthy people across ages. The length of the CDR3 is 13 residues. Whole-study findings and limits: Strongly correlated with naive T cell percentage was TCR beta diversity.

A second roughly 6 to 12 cycle PCR used barcoded and J-beta primers. Every cDNA molecule bore a tag from a template-switch adaptor containing 12 random nucleotides. Each sample provided no less than 2.5 million CDR3-containing paired-end reads. TCRdb itself ran the 5' RACE reads through MiXCR, one entry per CDR3 protein. The profile shows 1.5 million to 1.9 million distinct CDR3 sequences, roughly two fifths of them singletons. Sequenced sample: blood. The chain has TRBV12-3 or TRBV12-4 and TRBJ1-2, with 7 bases that match TRBD1. This clonotype was obtained from a woman between 18 and 29 years old in good health. CDR3 DNA: TGTGCCGGCAGTCCGGGACAGAACTATGGCTACACCTTC. Translation gives CAGSPGQNYGYTF.